Listed here are 21 T cell receptor beta chains from one sample, sequenced in a study of blood T cell repertoires in COVID-19. The table came from immunoSEQ multiplex PCR; TCRdb's copy has only in-frame clones and leaves some out. This table holds tens of thousands of clones, around 83% found once. The sequenced sample consisted of peripheral blood. Source of these receptors: a human donor in a cohort sampled during active COVID-19.

This clone has just one count. The gene calls are TRBV28 and TRBJ2-6, with 7 bases identical to TRBD1. This CDR3 is built from 17 residues. After removal of 3 bases from V and 0 bases from J, the junction contained 5 bases not matched to a gene. Germline CDR1 and CDR2: MDHEN and SYDVKM. The CDR3 nucleotides read TGTGCCAGCAGTTTGGGGACAGCCGGCTCTGGGGCCAACGTCCTGACTTTC. Its protein product is CASSLGTAGSGANVLTF.

The chain uses TRBV15 and TRBJ1-1, with D tentatively TRBD1 (5 bases). V was shortened by 3 bases and J by 2 bases, with 10 bases between the two germline ends. Germline CDR1 reads LNHNV; CDR2 reads YYDKDF (reference sequence). The CDR3 totals 14 residues. CDR3 loop: CATSRWQGNTEAFF. The CDR3 DNA reads as TGTGCCACCAGCAGGTGGCAGGGTAACACTGAAGCTTTCTTT.

The chain recombines TRBV10-2 with TRBJ1-1, with a tentative D call TRBD1 (5 bases). Germline-derived CDR1 and CDR2 are WSHSY and SAAADI. There are 15 residues in the CDR3. V was pared by 0 bases and J by 1 base, with 9 bases between. The CDR3 region has the DNA TGCGCCAGCAGTGAGTCCTTAACAGGGAACACTGAAGCTTTCTTT. Translating gives CASSESLTGNTEAFF.

The V and J genes are TRBV5-1 and TRBJ2-1; the match to TRBD2 covers 14 bases. Germline CDR1 is SGHRS and CDR2 is YFSETQ. V was clipped by 2 bases and J by 5 bases; unmatched bases: 6. The length of the CDR3 is 17 residues. The CDR3 region is CASSLRLAGGLNNEQFF. CDR3 bases: TGCGCCAGCAGCTTACGACTAGCGGGAGGGTTAAACAATGAGCAGTTCTTC.

This rearrangement joins TRBV28 to TRBJ2-6; possible D gene TRBD2, 5 bases. Germline CDR1 MDHEN, CDR2 SYDVKM. V shed 4 bases and J shed 2 bases, with 6 bases lying between them. The CDR3 covers 14 residues. CDR3 in DNA: TGTGCCAGCAGTTCCGGGACTGGGGCCAACGTCCTGACTTTC. It yields the protein CASSSGTGANVLTF.

In this sample, this clone turned up a few times. The rearrangement uses TRBV6-5 and TRBJ2-1, with 10 bases lining up with TRBD1. CDR1 MNHEY and CDR2 SVGAGI come from the germline V gene. The CDR3 sequence is 15 residues long. V shed 6 bases and J 4 bases; nucleotides not matched to a gene: 6. CDR3 amino acids: CASSPGTGVYNEQFF. CDR3 nucleotide sequence: TGTGCCAGCAGCCCCGGGACAGGGGTTTACAATGAGCAGTTCTTC.

This chain uses TRBV5-5 with TRBJ2-5, with D perhaps TRBD2 (6 bases). Trimming removed 0 bases from V and 1 base from J, with 7 bases in between. The CDR3 length is 14 residues. Germline V gene sequence: CDR1 SGHKS, CDR2 YYEKEE (reference sequence). CDR3 sequence (DNA): TGTGCCAGCAGCTTGGGTAGCGGCCAAGAGACCCAGTACTTC. This encodes CASSLGSGQETQYF.

The V and J genes are TRBV6-5 and TRBJ1-1; 9 nucleotides agree with TRBD1. The CDR3 totals 14 residues. Per the germline V gene, CDR1 is MNHEY and CDR2 is SVGAGI. The CDR3 coding sequence is TGTGTCTCGAAGAGGGGACAGGGAAACACTGAAGCTTTCTTT. Residues: CVSKRGQGNTEAFF.

The chain employs TRBV19 and TRBJ2-1; D unresolved. Trimming removed 5 bases from V and 4 bases from J, with 3 bases in between. The CDR3 spans 11 residues. CDR1 LNHDA and CDR2 SQIVND come from the germline V gene (reference sequence). CDR3 DNA sequence: TGTGCCAGTAGTCTTTACAATGAGCAGTTCTTC. Protein product: CASSLYNEQFF.

The rearrangement joins TRBV9 to TRBJ1-2; D unclear. Between the trimmed V and J ends, which lost 3 bases and 7 bases, there was a span of 10 bases. The V gene's germline CDR1 is SGDLS and CDR2 YYNGEE. The CDR3 covers 12 residues. The CDR3 region has the DNA TGTGCCAGCAGCGCAGAAGGGAGTGGCTACACCTTC. Its protein product is CASSAEGSGYTF.

The V gene is TRBV7-8, the J gene TRBJ2-3; D not resolved. The V gene's germline CDR1 is SGHVS and CDR2 FQNEAQ. Deletions cut 5 bases from V and 3 bases from J, with 12 bases between. This CDR3 has 14 residues. DNA for the CDR3: TGTGCCAGCAGCCTTCCGGTTATTACAGATACGCAGTATTTT. Translation gives CASSLPVITDTQYF.

This clone came up a few times. The chain combines TRBV28 with TRBJ2-7; 9 positions agree with TRBD2. The germline gives CDR1 MDHEN, CDR2 SYDVKM. The V gene end was trimmed by 5 bases and the J gene end by 0 bases; junction bases not matched to a gene: 2. This CDR3 is built from 14 residues. The CDR3 bases are TGTGCCAGCAGTCCTAGCGGGACCTCCTACGAGCAGTACTTC. The encoded protein is CASSPSGTSYEQYF.

The V gene is TRBV21-1, the J gene TRBJ2-1; the table assigns TRBD2, which was not confirmed against the DNA. TRBV21-1 is annotated as a pseudogene. The CDR3 length is 15 residues. The CDR3 nucleotides read TGTGCCAGCAGCAAAGAGGGTGTATTCGGGGATGAGCAGTTCTTC. Encoded protein: CASSKEGVFGDEQFF.

The J gene is TRBJ1-4, the V gene TRBV5-6; 9 bases line up with TRBD1. V gave up 4 bases and J gave up 6 bases; unmatched junction bases: 7. This CDR3 has 15 amino acids. Looked up from germline, CDR1 is SGHDT and CDR2 is YYEEEE. The CDR3 DNA sequence: TGTGCCAGCAGCATAACAGGGGGCCTTTATGAAAAACTGTTTTTT. It yields the protein CASSITGGLYEKLFF.

The chain couples TRBV5-1 to TRBJ2-5; TRBD1 matches at 9 bases. CDR1 is SGHRS and CDR2 is YFSETQ in the germline V gene. V gave up 1 base and J gave up 5 bases; unmatched junction bases: 3. This CDR3 is built from 14 residues. The chain's CDR3 is CASSLTGGEETQYF. DNA of the CDR3: TGCGCCAGCAGCTTGACAGGGGGCGAGGAGACCCAGTACTTC.

V usage is TRBV3-1 (or the pseudogene TRBV3-2) and J usage is TRBJ2-7; D perhaps matches TRBD2 (5 bases). CDR3 size: 14 residues. Per the germline V gene, CDR1 is LGHDT and CDR2 is YNNKEL (reference sequence). Trimming removed 3 bases from V and 2 bases from J, with 11 bases in between. The DNA for the CDR3 is TGTGCCAGCAGCCATGGCCCCGGGGCCTACGAGCAGTACTTC. Translated: CASSHGPGAYEQYF.

This clone was counted a few times. The V gene is TRBV30, the J gene TRBJ1-1; D is unresolved. The CDR3 loop spans 14 amino acids. Germline V gene data show CDR1 as GTSNPN and CDR2 as SVGIG (reference sequence). Trimming stripped 1 base from V and 0 bases from J, with 9 bases between. The CDR3 DNA reads TGTGCCTGGAGTGGGAGACGGATGAACACTGAAGCTTTCTTT. Protein sequence: CAWSGRRMNTEAFF.

In this sample, this clone turned up once. The chain uses TRBV18 and TRBJ1-4, with a tentative D call TRBD1 (5 bases). This CDR3 spans 13 amino acids. V lost 1 base and J 6 bases, leaving 6 bases between the germline ends. Germline loops: CDR1 KGHSH, CDR2 LQKENI. CDR3 in amino acids: CASSPQGDEKLFF. The CDR3 DNA reads TGTGCCAGCTCACCACAAGGGGATGAAAAACTGTTTTTT.

V gene TRBV29-1 combines with J gene TRBJ2-7; TRBD1 is a possible D gene (6 bases). This CDR3 is built from 11 residues. V lost 4 bases and J 2 bases, leaving 6 bases between the germline ends. Germline CDR1 SQVTM, CDR2 ANQGSEA. In DNA, the CDR3 is TGCAGCGTTGGGACAGCCTACGAGCAGTACTTC. Its protein product is CSVGTAYEQYF.

The CDR3 sequence is CASSSPQGRGTGELFF. The CDR3 DNA reads as TGTGCCAGTAGTTCTCCCCAGGGTCGCGGCACCGGGGAGCTGTTTTTT. The chain carries TRBV19 and TRBJ2-2, with D possibly TRBD1 on 5 matching bases. CDR3 length: 16 amino acids. The germline V gene encodes CDR1 LNHDA and CDR2 SQIVND (reference sequence). Trimming removed 5 bases from V and 4 bases from J, with 17 bases in between.

V is TRBV7-9 and J is TRBJ2-2; the match to TRBD2 covers 7 bases. With 4 bases clipped from V and 4 bases from J, the junction kept 6 bases outside the gene matches. Germline assignment: CDR1 SEHNR and CDR2 FQNEAQ (reference sequence). This CDR3 comprises 15 residues. CDR3 sequence: CASSSLGGSTGELFF. The DNA of the CDR3 is TGTGCCAGCAGCTCCTTAGGCGGGAGCACCGGGGAGCTGTTTTTT.